The rows below give T cell receptor beta chains drawn from one sample of a study of shared clonotypes between healthy human individuals. TCRdb's table, derived via immunoSEQ multiplex PCR, lists solely in-frame clones and lacks some. The data hold roughly 1 million clones, with about 77% observed a single time. The specimen sequenced was memory CD4+ T cells sorted from blood. All receptors come from a man in his late teens or twenties in good health. CDR3s leave out the opening cysteine and the closing phenylalanine or tryptophan.

V gene	CDR3 protein
TRBV18	ASSPTPGQRSMNTEAF
TRBV5-6	ASSLIRGEPQH
TRBV10-3	AISEGGQGNYGYT
TRBV5-1	ASSLGGSETQY
TRBV5-6	ASSLEGILGSTTTDTQY
TRBV14	ASSHNLGRGRYTDTQY
TRBV6-1	ASSVGVATEAF
TRBV29-1	SVETSGTQY
TRBV5-1	ASSLRGQGDSPLH
TRBV19	ASRGMDIQY
TRBV9	ASSVVGGHGYT
TRBV15	ATSRDGVTGNTIY
TRBV18	ASSPQLAQDYEQY
TRBV2	ASSAAGVGANVLT
TRBV2	ASSATGKRLGYGYT
TRBV7-6	ASSGETQY
TRBV5-1	ASSSLGLSDTQY
TRBV11-2	ASSPRQGVGEQF
TRBV18	ASSSAEISGNTIY
TRBV7-8	ASSPLGPGGGGYEQY
TRBV29-1	SVEDTVGSYEQY
TRBV9	ASSEEVLAGGPSEQF
TRBV4-3	ASSQVLGYNSPLH
TRBV6-1	ASSETGNSGNTIY
TRBV5-1	ASSLGLEQF
TRBV5-5	ASSSPTSGVETQY
TRBV28	ASSLWEAGAYEQY
TRBV13	ASRDSPGYEQY
TRBV29-1	SVGLAGDTGYT
TRBV30	AWSVLGTNYGYT
TRBV6-6	ASNSGIRDEKLF
TRBV15	ATSNAGTVGRYEQY
TRBV2	ASTISGRSYEQY
TRBV5-4	ASTHDPRNTGELF
TRBV5-1	ASSLGAGGTDTQY
TRBV15	ATSRDKKTQY
TRBV4-1	ASSQGTGPYGYT
TRBV5-1	ASSPSGTSGYEQY
TRBV29-1	SVEPGQGEETQY
TRBV30	AWSVRVPGEQF
TRBV5-1	ASSLEPTDTQY
TRBV9	ASKAGSNTGELF
TRBV18	ASSTIGQGDGYT
TRBV28	ASSLDSKYSPLH
TRBV6-5	ASSYSSGGSPLH
TRBV7-9	ASSPSGGSSYEQY
TRBV10-3	AISEPGQGVADTQY
TRBV7-9	ASSDRSSNQPQH
TRBV6-1	ASSEAASINSPLH
TRBV6-6	ASSPTGHLRETQY
TRBV9	ASSVEGTYEQY
TRBV10-3	AFRGSGANVLT
TRBV2	ASGEVFSYEQY
TRBV10-3	AIRGGGNQPQH
TRBV7-3	ASSLGHRGSDQPQH
TRBV2	ASSEQISGGVLQY
TRBV5-6	ASSHRDSQY
TRBV6-1	ASSGTGLGNTIY